The 16 T cell receptor beta chains in this list originate from one sample, sequenced in a study of T cells in Graves' hyperthyroidism and ophthalmopathy. RNA transcripts provided the source from which TCR beta CDR3 regions were amplified. TCR CDR3 underwent first-round RT-PCR with the HTBI primer set. One entry per CDR3 protein, called by TCRdb with MiXCR from the multiplex PCR reads. The table shows about 500,000 distinct CDR3 sequences, with under 15% occurring only once. The sample taken for sequencing was blood. Receptors were obtained from a woman younger than 30 with Graves' hyperthyroidism.

This clonotype was observed many times. The genes are TRBV12-3 or TRBV12-4 and TRBJ2-5; 10 nucleotides line up with TRBD2. This CDR3 is built from 15 residues. V dropped 5 bases and J dropped 1; count of bases not matched to a gene: 4. The CDR3 DNA is TGTGCCAGCAGTCCCATAGCGGGAGGCCAAGAGACCCAGTACTTC. Protein: CASSPIAGGQETQYF.

The V gene is TRBV7-3, the J gene TRBJ2-3; 8 bases agree with TRBD2. V dropped 4 bases and J dropped 6; count of bases not matched to a gene: 6. Germline lookup yields CDR1 SGHTA and CDR2 FQGTGA. The CDR3 sequence is 14 residues long. CDR3 DNA: TGTGCCAGCAGCTCCCGGGGGGGAGCGGATACGCAGTATTTT. Its translation: CASSSRGGADTQYF. Drawing the rest from reference TRBV7-3 and TRBJ2-3, the complete variable domain is GAGVSQTPSNKVTEKGKYVELRCDPISGHTALYWYRQSLGQGPEFLIYFQGTGAADDSGLPNDRFFAVRPEGSVSTLKIQRTERGDSAVYLCASSSRGGADTQYFGPGTRLTVL.

This clonotype was recorded many times. The chain combines TRBV27 with TRBJ1-6, with D unclear. V was clipped by 9 bases and J by 1 base, with 4 bases between them. The germline V gene encodes CDR1 MNHEY and CDR2 SMNVEV (reference sequence). This CDR3 comprises 12 residues. The CDR3 sequence is CASTSYNSPLHF. As DNA, the CDR3 is TGTGCCAGTACTTCCTATAATTCACCCCTCCACTTT.

This clonotype has at least ten counts. V is TRBV15 and J is TRBJ2-3, with 8 bases that match TRBD2. Germline V CDR1 and CDR2: LNHNV, YYDKDF (reference sequence). After removal of 4 bases from V and 6 bases from J, the junction contained 12 bases not matched to a gene. This CDR3 is 16 amino acids long. As DNA, the CDR3 is TGTGCCACCAGCACCGGACTAGCCCCAGCCGGGGATACGCAGTATTTT. Protein: CATSTGLAPAGDTQYF.

The chain is built from TRBV11-2 and TRBJ2-1; no clear D. Germline V CDR1 and CDR2: SGHAT, FQNNGV. This CDR3 spans 11 amino acids. Deletions cut 4 bases from V and 8 bases from J, with 6 bases between. The CDR3 nucleotides are TGTGCCAGCAGCTGGAGCCATGAGCAGTTCTTC. This sequence encodes CASSWSHEQFF.

This clonotype was seen more than once but under ten times. The chain recombines TRBV6-2 or TRBV6-3 with TRBJ2-7; D call uncertain. The CDR3 totals 14 residues. Germline CDR1 is MNHEY and CDR2 is SVGEGT. V lost 0 bases, J lost 4 bases, and 10 bases lay in between. CDR3 sequence reads: CASSYSLSLYEQYV. The CDR3 coding sequence is TGTGCCAGCAGTTACTCCCTGTCCCTTTACGAGCAGTACGTC.

This rearrangement joins TRBV11-1 to TRBJ2-7; a possible D gene is TRBD2 (6 bases). Between the trimmed V and J ends, which lost 5 bases and 6 bases, there was a span of 14 bases. The length of the CDR3 is 13 residues. CDR1 SGHAT and CDR2 FQDESV come from the germline V gene (reference sequence). The CDR3 nucleotides are TGTGCCAGCAGCAGACCCGTGGGGGGCGAGCAGTACTTC. This encodes CASSRPVGGEQYF.

Written as DNA, the CDR3 is TGTGCCAGCAGGGCTCTAGCGGGGGGAGGGTACAATGAGCAGTTCTTC. Amino acid sequence: CASRALAGGGYNEQFF. V and J are TRBV12-3 or TRBV12-4 and TRBJ2-1; 11 bases fit TRBD2. The length of the CDR3 is 16 residues. The junction had 8 bases not matched to a gene; V was cut back by 6 bases and J by 4 bases.

A few counts support this clonotype. This sequence joins TRBV29-1 and TRBJ1-1; D might be TRBD1 (5 bases). Germline V lookup: CDR1 SQVTM, CDR2 ANQGSEA. This CDR3 spans 15 amino acids. Deletions cut 2 bases from V and 1 base from J, with 14 bases between. The CDR3 region is CSVEFGHQGNTEAFF. The CDR3 DNA reads TGCAGCGTTGAATTTGGACACCAGGGGAACACTGAAGCTTTCTTT.

Many counts were recorded for this clonotype. This CDR3 reads CASSLVISDTQYF. As DNA, the CDR3 is TGTGCCAGCAGCCTCGTCATCTCAGATACGCAGTATTTT. The V call is TRBV3-1, the J call TRBJ2-3; no firm D call. The length of the CDR3 is 13 residues. V was pared by 4 bases and J by 4 bases, with 9 bases between. Germline CDR1 and CDR2: LGHDT and YNNKEL (reference sequence).

The table lists this clonotype with many counts. The chain carries TRBV20-1 and TRBJ2-1; perhaps TRBD2 as D (5 bases). Trimming pared 5 bases from V and 5 bases from J, leaving 16 bases between. The germline V gene has CDR1 DFQATT and CDR2 SNEGSKA (reference sequence). The CDR3 totals 14 residues. CDR3 nucleotide sequence: TGCAGTGCTCAGAGGAGCGGTGGTAACAATGAGCAGTTCTTC. This codes for CSAQRSGGNNEQFF.

In its sample, this clonotype was seen many times. CDR3 sequence (DNA): TGCAGTGCTCCCCGGGACAGGGTAACAGATACGCAGTATTTT. Translation gives CSAPRDRVTDTQYF. V usage is TRBV20-1 and J usage is TRBJ2-3, with 9 bases fitting TRBD1. CDR3 length: 14 residues. CDR1 and CDR2 (germline): DFQATT, SNEGSKA (reference sequence). Trimming cost V 5 bases and J 3 bases; bases outside gene matches: 6.

This clonotype was detected a few times. The gene calls are TRBV7-8 and TRBJ2-1; TRBD2 agrees at 8 bases. Germline CDR1 SGHVS, CDR2 FQNEAQ. V gave up 2 bases and J gave up 9 bases; unmatched junction bases: 9. The CDR3 consists of 15 residues. The chain's CDR3 is CASSLPGGRWGEQFF. In DNA, the CDR3 is TGTGCCAGCAGCTTACCGGGAGGGCGGTGGGGTGAGCAGTTCTTC.

This clonotype was counted ten times or more. This chain links TRBV20-1 with TRBJ2-1; the D gene is possibly TRBD2 (6 bases). The CDR3 has 13 residues. V lost 7 bases to trimming and J lost 8 bases, with 18 bases between them. Per the germline V gene, CDR1 is DFQATT and CDR2 is SNEGSKA (reference sequence). The CDR3 DNA follows: TGCAGTGTCCGTGGAGGGACGGTGGATGAGCAGTTCTTC. Its protein product is CSVRGGTVDEQFF.

This clonotype was detected many times. The rearrangement links TRBV19 to TRBJ1-5; unclear D gene. This CDR3 has 14 amino acids. From germline, CDR1 is LNHDA and CDR2 SQIVND (reference sequence). Trimming removed 8 bases from V and 7 bases from J, with 18 bases in between. The CDR3 DNA reads as TGTGCCAGTTCTACCTACGGTGTTGGACAGCCCCAGCATTTT. It is translated as CASSTYGVGQPQHF.

A remark on this clonotype: A much larger clone differs by one base, so this may be a read error. This chain joins TRBV2 and TRBJ1-1; no clear D gene. In germline, CDR1 is SNHLY, CDR2 FYNNEI. This CDR3 has 14 residues. V dropped 6 bases and J dropped 1 base, with 12 bases sitting between them. The CDR3 sequence: CASSSSTKNTEAFF. The CDR3, as DNA: TGTGCCAGCAGCTCATCCACAAAGAACACTGAAGCTTTCTTT.